This T cell receptor beta chain is drawn from a study of T cell repertoires in cytomegalovirus infection. About the study: Matching HLA type, along with CMV infection, was indicated by public TCR beta signatures.

This clonotype has a count of ten or more. The antigen is undetermined. The study, taken as a whole, reports: Cumulative public TCR beta family frequency identified CMV carriers with the relevant HLA.

TCRdb re-derived calls from the reads in MiXCR, one entry per CDR3 protein. The table has about 150,000 distinct CDR3 sequences, roughly a quarter seen once; the top ten hold 9.5% to 13%. This sequence was found in a human donor in good health (CMV status not recorded). Some clones in this sample may be carry-over from other donors' samples. Sequenced input: PBMCs.

The CDR3 DNA follows: TGTGCCAGCAGCTTAGGATACAGGGGGATCCAGTACTTC. Its protein product is CASSLGYRGIQYF. The chain carries TRBV7-2 and TRBJ2-7; 8 bases match TRBD1. Trimming removed 1 base from V and 10 bases from J; junction bases left unmatched: 6. The V gene's germline CDR1 is SGHTA and CDR2 FQGNSA. CDR3 length equals 13 residues.